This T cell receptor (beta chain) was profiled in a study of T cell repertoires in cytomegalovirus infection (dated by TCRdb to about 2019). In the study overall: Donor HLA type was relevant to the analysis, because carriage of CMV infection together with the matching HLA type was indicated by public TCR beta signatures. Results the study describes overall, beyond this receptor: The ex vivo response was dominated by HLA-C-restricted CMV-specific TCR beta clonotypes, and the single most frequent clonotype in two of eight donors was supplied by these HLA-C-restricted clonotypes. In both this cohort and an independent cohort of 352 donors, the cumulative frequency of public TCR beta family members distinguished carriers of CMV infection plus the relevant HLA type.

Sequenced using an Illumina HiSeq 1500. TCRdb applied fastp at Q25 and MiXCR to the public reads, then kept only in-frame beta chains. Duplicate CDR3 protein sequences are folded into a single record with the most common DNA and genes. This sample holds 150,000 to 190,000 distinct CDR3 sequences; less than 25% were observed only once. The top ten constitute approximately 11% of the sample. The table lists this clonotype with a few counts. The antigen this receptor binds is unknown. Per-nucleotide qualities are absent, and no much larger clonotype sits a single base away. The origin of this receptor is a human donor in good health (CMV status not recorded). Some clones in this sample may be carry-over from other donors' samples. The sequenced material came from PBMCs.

In nucleotides, the sequence is TGTGCCAGCCGGGACAGGGGCCCAGATACGCAGTATTTT. Translated, this gives CASRDRGPDTQYF. The chain uses TRBV12-3 or TRBV12-4 and TRBJ2-3, with 10 bases matching TRBD1. V is trimmed back by 8 bases and J by 4 bases, and the junction contains 3 bases that no gene match accounts for. From the cysteine through the phenylalanine, the CDR3 covers 13 amino acids. CDR3 DNA only is kept here, 39 bases in frame from base 1.